This record covers a single T cell receptor (beta chain). What it recognizes is unknown. TCRdb redid the calling of the 5' RACE reads with MiXCR, one entry per CDR3 protein. The data hold almost 400,000 distinct CDR3 sequences, with approximately 20% observed a single time. The record originates from a study of CD8 T cells in ankylosing spondylitis. General study findings and limits: For ankylosing spondylitis blood, a TCR beta motif of about eight highly homologous variants appeared characteristic. In reactive arthritis synovial fluid and blood, some motif variants had been reported before. Enrichment of disease-linked clones was reportedly significant in matched ankylosing spondylitis synovial fluid.

Trimming shortened V by 0 bases and J by 8 bases, and 5 bases separated the two germline ends. The CDR3 totals 12 residues. Germline CDR1 reads ENHRY; CDR2 reads SYGVKD. The sequenced sample was blood, either unsorted or a sorted T cell fraction (not recorded which). This TCR was recovered from a male donor with ankylosing spondylitis. V and J are TRBV10-3 and TRBJ2-1; D gene unclear. CDR3 loop: CAISESGDEQFF. In DNA, the CDR3 is TGTGCCATCAGTGAGTCTGGCGATGAGCAGTTCTTC.